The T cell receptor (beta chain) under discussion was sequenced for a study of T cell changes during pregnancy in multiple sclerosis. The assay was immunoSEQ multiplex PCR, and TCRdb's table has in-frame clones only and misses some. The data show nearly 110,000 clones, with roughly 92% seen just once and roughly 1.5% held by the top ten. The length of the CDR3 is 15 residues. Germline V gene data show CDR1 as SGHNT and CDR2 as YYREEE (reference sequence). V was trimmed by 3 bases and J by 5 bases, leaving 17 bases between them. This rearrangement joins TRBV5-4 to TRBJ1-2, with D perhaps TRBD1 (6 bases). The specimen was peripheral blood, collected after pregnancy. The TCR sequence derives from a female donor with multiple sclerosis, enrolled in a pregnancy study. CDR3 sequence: CASSSGDGGWYGYTF. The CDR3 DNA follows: TGTGCCAGCAGCTCCGGTGATGGGGGCTGGTATGGCTACACCTTC. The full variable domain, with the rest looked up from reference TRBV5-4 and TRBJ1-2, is ETGVTQSPTHLIKTRGQQVTLRCSSQSGHNTVSWYQQALGQGPQFIFQYYREEENGRGNFPPRFSGLQFPNYSSELNVNALELDDSALYLCASSSGDGGWYGYTFGSGTRLTVV.